The rows below give T cell receptor beta chains drawn from one sample of a study of early T cells in non-severe SARS-CoV-2 infection. TCRdb itself ran the 5' RACE reads through MiXCR, one entry per CDR3 protein. The table includes 80,000 or so distinct CDR3 sequences, approximately 11% detected once. The sample in question was whole blood, obtained at baseline. These receptors were obtained from an adult who was a healthcare worker with PCR-confirmed SARS-CoV-2 infection or an uninfected control (not recorded which). Each CDR3 is given without its conserved first and last residue. The order of the fields is V gene, J gene, clone size, CDR3 protein. Not all rows give a size; the values are once, few, many and, for expanded clones, a class.

V: TRBV7-2
J: TRBJ1-2
size: many
CDR3: ASSLFVGRPYGYT

V: TRBV6-4
J: TRBJ2-3
size: many
CDR3: ASSDSASGVTDTQY

V: TRBV3-1
J: TRBJ2-2
size: NA
CDR3: ASSQNSGGELF

V: TRBV7-9
J: TRBJ2-3
size: many
CDR3: ASSPKKVRDTPDTQY

V: TRBV7-8
J: TRBJ2-1
size: NA
CDR3: ASSPEAGGYNEQF

V: TRBV7-9
J: TRBJ1-2
size: many
CDR3: ASSFDREDGYT

V: TRBV12-3/TRBV12-4
J: TRBJ2-6
size: many
CDR3: ASSFLTGANVLT

V: TRBV20-1
J: TRBJ2-1
size: few
CDR3: SARSWVAAGTNEQF

V: TRBV20-1
J: TRBJ2-1
size: many
CDR3: SAPGLVPYNEQF

V: TRBV11-2
J: TRBJ1-1
size: few
CDR3: ASSLEVNTEAF

V: TRBV6-6
J: TRBJ2-3
size: once
CDR3: ASSYSRAGDPPVQY

V: TRBV20-1
J: TRBJ2-1
size: many
CDR3: SALHFGGSYNEQF

V: TRBV6-5
J: TRBJ1-1
size: NA
CDR3: ASSQDQSPPRAF